Here is one T cell receptor beta chain with its context. This sample stems from a study of identifying expanded T cells in peripheral blood. Measured with immunoSEQ multiplex PCR; TCRdb has only the in-frame clones, and not every one. The sample has some 70,000 clones; 75% to 90% are singletons. V shed 5 bases and J 2 bases; nucleotides not matched to a gene: 5. The length of the CDR3 is 15 residues. Germline CDR1 reads LNHDA; CDR2 reads SQIVND (reference sequence). Material for sequencing was blood. The gene calls are TRBV19 and TRBJ2-3, with 9 positions matching TRBD2. This TCR derives from a person aged 18 to 75 in good health. DNA of the CDR3: TGTGCCAGTAGTGGCGGGAGGGCCCTCACAGATACGCAGTATTTT. It encodes CASSGGRALTDTQYF.